This T cell receptor beta chain was found in a study of blood T cell repertoires in COVID-19. J was trimmed by 3 bases and V by 7 bases; bases with no gene match: 6. Germline V gives CDR1 GTSNPN, CDR2 SVGIG (reference sequence). This CDR3 comprises 14 residues. Per the study methods: Researchers report that nucleated cell counts were estimated from reference gene primer amplification. TCRdb's table, derived via immunoSEQ multiplex PCR, lists solely in-frame clones and lacks some. V and J calls and clone size are those listed in that table; D and trimming were worked out from the DNA. The table shows about 240,000 clones, with 80% to 90% occurring only once. Recruits, aged about 18 to 100 years, lived in 20 to 30 US areas. The study assigned cohorts using participant-reported clinical history. For recovered donors of Cohort 3, there were two negative PCRs, clearance, or symptom resolution.

The source material was PBMCs or T cells enriched from blood (not recorded which). The clonotype originates from a woman in her twenties or thirties who had recovered from COVID-19. The chain links TRBV30 to TRBJ2-1, with 10 bases matching TRBD1. The CDR3: CAFSGQGIYNEQFF. CDR3 DNA sequence: TGTGCCTTTTCGGGACAGGGGATCTACAATGAGCAGTTCTTC.